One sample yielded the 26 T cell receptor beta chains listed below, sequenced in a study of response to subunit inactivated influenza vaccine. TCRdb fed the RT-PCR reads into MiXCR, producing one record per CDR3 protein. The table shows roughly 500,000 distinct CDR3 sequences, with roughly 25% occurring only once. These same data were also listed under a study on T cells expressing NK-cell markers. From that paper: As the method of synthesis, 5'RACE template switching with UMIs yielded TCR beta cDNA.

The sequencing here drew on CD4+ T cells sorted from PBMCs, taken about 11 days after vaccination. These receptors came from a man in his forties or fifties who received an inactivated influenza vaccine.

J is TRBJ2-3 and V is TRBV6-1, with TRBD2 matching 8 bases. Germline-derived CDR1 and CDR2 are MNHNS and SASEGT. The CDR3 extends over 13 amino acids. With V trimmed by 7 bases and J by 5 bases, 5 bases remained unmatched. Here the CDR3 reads CASKRGLGDTQYF. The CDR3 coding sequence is TGTGCCAGCAAGCGGGGGCTTGGAGATACGCAGTATTTT.

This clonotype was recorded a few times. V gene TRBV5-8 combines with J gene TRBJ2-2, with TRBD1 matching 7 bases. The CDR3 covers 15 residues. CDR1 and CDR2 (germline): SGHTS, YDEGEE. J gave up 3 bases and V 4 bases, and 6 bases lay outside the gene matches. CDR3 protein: CASSLTGHHTGELFF. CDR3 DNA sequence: TGTGCCAGCAGCCTGACAGGGCATCACACCGGGGAGCTGTTTTTT.

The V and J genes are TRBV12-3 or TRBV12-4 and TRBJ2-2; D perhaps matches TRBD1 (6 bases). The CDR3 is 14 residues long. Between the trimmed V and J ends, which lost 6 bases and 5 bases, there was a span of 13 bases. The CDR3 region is CASRVGAQTGELFF. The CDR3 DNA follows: TGTGCCAGCAGGGTGGGGGCGCAGACCGGGGAGCTGTTTTTT.

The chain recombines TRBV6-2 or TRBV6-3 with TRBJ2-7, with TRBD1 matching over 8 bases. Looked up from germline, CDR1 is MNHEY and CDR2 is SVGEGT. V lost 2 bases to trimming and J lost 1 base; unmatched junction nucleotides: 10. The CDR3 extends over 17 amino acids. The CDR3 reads CASSYRYGQGQSYEQYF. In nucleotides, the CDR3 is TGTGCCAGCAGTTACCGTTATGGACAGGGTCAATCCTACGAGCAGTACTTC.

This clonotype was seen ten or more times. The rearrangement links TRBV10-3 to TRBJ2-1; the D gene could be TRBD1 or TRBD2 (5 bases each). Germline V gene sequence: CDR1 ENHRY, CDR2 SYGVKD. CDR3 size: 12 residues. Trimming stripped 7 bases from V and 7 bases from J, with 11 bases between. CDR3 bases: TGTGCCATCAACCGTGGGGGAAATGAGCAGTTCTTC. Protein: CAINRGGNEQFF.

CDR3 in amino acids: CASSGGQAAWPLHF. CDR3 sequence (DNA): TGTGCCAGCAGTGGGGGACAAGCGGCGTGGCCCCTCCACTTT. J is TRBJ1-6 and V is TRBV2; possibly TRBD1 for D (6 bases). Germline CDR1 and CDR2: SNHLY and FYNNEI. This CDR3 comprises 14 residues. The V gene lost 4 bases and the J gene lost 13 bases, with 17 bases spanning the gap.

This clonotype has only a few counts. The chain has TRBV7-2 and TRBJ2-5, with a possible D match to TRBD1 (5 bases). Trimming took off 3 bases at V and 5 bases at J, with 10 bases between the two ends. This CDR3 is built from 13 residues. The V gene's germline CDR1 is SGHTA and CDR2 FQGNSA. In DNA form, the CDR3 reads TGTGCCAGCAGCTTTCGCAGGGCGGAGACCCAGTACTTC. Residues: CASSFRRAETQYF.

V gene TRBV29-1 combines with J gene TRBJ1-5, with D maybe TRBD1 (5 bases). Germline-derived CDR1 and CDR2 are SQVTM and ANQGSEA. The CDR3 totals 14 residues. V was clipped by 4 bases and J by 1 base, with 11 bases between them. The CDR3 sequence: CSVVHGASNQPQHF. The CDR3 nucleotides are TGCAGCGTTGTCCACGGGGCCAGCAATCAGCCCCAGCATTTT. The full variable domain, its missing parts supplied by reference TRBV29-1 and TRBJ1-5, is SAVISQKPSRDICQRGTSLTIQCQVDSQVTMMFWYRQQPGQSLTLIATANQGSEATYESGFVIDKFPISRPNLTFSTLTVSNMSPEDSSIYLCSVVHGASNQPQHFGDGTRLSIL.

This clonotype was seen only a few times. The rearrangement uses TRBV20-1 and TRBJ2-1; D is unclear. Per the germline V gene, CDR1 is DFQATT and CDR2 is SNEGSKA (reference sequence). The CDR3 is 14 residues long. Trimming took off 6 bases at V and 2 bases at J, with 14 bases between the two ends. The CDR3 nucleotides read TGCAGTGCAACGACCAGCGTAACCTACAATGAGCAGTTCTTC. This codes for CSATTSVTYNEQFF.

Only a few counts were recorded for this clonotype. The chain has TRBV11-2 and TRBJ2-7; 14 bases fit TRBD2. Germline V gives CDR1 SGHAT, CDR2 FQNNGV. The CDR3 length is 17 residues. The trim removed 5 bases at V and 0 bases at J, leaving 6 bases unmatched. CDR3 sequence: CASSPLGLAGGSYEQYF. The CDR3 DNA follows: TGTGCCAGCAGCCCTCTAGGACTAGCGGGGGGCTCCTACGAGCAGTACTTC. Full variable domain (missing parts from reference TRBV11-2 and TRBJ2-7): EAGVAQSPRYKIIEKRQSVAFWCNPISGHATLYWYQQILGQGPKLLIQFQNNGVVDDSQLPKDRFSAERLKGVDSTLKIQPAKLEDSAVYLCASSPLGLAGGSYEQYFGPGTRLTVT.

CDR3 nucleotide sequence: TGCAGTGCTGGGAGGACAGGAAGATCCTACGAGCAGTACTTC. It specifies CSAGRTGRSYEQYF. This rearrangement joins TRBV20-1 to TRBJ2-7; the D gene is possibly TRBD1 (7 bases). Trimming shortened V by 5 bases and J by 1 base, and 15 bases separated the two germline ends. The CDR3 extends over 14 amino acids. Germline CDR1 and CDR2: DFQATT and SNEGSKA (reference sequence).

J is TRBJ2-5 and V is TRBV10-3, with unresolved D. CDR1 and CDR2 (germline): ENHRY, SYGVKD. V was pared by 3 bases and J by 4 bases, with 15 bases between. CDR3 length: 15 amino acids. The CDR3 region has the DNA TGTGCCATCAGTGATCTCAAGGGATGGCGAGAGACCCAGTACTTC. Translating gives CAISDLKGWRETQYF.

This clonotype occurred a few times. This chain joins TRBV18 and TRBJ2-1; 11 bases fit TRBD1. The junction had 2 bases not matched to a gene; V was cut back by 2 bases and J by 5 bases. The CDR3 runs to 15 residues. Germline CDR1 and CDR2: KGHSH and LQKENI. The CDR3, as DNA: TGTGCCAGCTCACCAGGGACAGGGGGGAACAATGAGCAGTTCTTC. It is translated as CASSPGTGGNNEQFF.

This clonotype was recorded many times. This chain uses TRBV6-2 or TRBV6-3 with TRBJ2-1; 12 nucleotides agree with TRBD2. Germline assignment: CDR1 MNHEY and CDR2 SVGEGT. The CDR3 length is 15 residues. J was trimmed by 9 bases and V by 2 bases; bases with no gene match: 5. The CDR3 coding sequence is TGTGCCAGCAGTTACCTAGCGGGGGGGCCGGGTGAGCAGTTCTTC. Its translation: CASSYLAGGPGEQFF.

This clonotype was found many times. Written as DNA, the CDR3 is TGTGCTAGTGGATCCGGGACACCCGCCAGTCGGGCTTTCTTT. The encoded protein is CASGSGTPASRAFF. The chain is built from TRBV12-5 and TRBJ1-1; maybe TRBD1 (6 bases). Germline loops: CDR1 LGHNT, CDR2 FRNRAP. CDR3 length: 14 residues. V lost 6 bases and J 11 bases, leaving 22 bases between the germline ends.

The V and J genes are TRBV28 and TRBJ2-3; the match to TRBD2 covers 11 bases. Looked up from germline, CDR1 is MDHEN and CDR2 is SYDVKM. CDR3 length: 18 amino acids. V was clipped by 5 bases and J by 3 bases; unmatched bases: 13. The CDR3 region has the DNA TGTGCCAGCAGTCGAGGAGTTCTAGCGGGAGGTGGTACAGATACGCAGTATTTT. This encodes CASSRGVLAGGGTDTQYF.

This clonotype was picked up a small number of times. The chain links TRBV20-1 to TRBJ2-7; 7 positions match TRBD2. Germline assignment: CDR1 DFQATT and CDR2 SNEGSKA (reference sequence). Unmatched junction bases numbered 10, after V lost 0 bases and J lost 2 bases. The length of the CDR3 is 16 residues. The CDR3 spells CSARDGRGRGTYEQYF. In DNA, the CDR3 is TGCAGTGCTAGAGATGGGAGGGGACGAGGAACCTACGAGCAGTACTTC.

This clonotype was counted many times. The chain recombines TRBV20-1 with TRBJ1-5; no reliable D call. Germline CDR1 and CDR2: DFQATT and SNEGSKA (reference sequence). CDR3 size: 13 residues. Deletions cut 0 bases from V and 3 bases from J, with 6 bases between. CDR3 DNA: TGCAGTGCTAGAGATGTGAACAATCAGCCCCAGCATTTT. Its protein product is CSARDVNNQPQHF.

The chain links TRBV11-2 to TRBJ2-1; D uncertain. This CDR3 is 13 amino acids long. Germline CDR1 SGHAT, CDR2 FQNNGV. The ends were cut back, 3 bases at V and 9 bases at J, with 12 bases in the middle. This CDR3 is CASSFMGYLEQFF. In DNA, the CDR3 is TGTGCCAGCAGCTTTATGGGCTATCTTGAGCAGTTCTTC.

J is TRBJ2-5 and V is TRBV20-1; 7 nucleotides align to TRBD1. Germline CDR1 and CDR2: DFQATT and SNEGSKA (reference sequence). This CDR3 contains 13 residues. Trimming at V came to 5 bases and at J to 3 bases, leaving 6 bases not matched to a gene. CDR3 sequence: CSAYRGLEETQYF. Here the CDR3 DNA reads TGCAGTGCTTACAGGGGATTGGAAGAGACCCAGTACTTC.

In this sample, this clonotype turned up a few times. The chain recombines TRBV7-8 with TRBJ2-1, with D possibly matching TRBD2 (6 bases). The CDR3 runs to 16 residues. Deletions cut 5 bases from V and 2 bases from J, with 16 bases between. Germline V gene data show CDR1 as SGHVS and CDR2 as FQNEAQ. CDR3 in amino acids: CASSPEASVAYNEQFF. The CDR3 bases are TGTGCCAGCAGCCCTGAGGCTAGCGTCGCCTACAATGAGCAGTTCTTC.

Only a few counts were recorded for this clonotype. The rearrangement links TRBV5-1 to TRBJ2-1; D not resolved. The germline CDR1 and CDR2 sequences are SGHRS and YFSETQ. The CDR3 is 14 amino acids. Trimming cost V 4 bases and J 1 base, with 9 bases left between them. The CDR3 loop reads CASSPGQSYNEQFF. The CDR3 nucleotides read TGCGCCAGCAGCCCGGGCCAATCCTACAATGAGCAGTTCTTC.

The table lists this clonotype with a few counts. The CDR3 region has the DNA TGTGCCAGCAGCTCCCTCAGGGTAGGAGAGACCCAGTACTTC. As protein: CASSSLRVGETQYF. This rearrangement joins TRBV12-3 or TRBV12-4 to TRBJ2-5, with a possible D match to TRBD1 (5 bases). CDR3 size: 14 residues. Between the trimmed V and J ends, which lost 6 bases and 4 bases, there was a span of 15 bases.

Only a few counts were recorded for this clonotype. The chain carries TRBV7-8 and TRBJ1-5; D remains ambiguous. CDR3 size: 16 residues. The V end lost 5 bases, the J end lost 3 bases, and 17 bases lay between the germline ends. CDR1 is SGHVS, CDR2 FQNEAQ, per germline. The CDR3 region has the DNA TGTGCCAGCAGCGCAAGCGTACCGACTGTCAATCAGCCCCAGCATTTT. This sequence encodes CASSASVPTVNQPQHF.

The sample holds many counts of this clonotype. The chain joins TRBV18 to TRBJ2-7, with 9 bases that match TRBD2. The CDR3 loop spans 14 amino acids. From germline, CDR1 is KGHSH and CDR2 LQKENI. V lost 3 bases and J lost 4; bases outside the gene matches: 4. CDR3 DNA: TGTGCCAGCTCACCGAGTAGCGGGAGTTACGAGCAGTACTTC. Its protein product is CASSPSSGSYEQYF. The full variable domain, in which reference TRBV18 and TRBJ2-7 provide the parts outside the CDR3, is NAGVMQNPRHLVRRRGQEARLRCSPMKGHSHVYWYRQLPEEGLKFMVYLQKENIIDESGMPKERFSAEFPKEGPSILRIQQVVRGDSAAYFCASSPSSGSYEQYFGPGTRLTVT.

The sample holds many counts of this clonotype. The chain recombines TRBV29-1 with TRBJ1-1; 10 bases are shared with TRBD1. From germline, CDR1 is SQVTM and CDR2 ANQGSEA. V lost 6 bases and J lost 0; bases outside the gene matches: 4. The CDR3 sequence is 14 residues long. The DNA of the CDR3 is TGCAGCGTGGACAGGGGGGCCGTGAACACTGAAGCTTTCTTT. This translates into CSVDRGAVNTEAFF.